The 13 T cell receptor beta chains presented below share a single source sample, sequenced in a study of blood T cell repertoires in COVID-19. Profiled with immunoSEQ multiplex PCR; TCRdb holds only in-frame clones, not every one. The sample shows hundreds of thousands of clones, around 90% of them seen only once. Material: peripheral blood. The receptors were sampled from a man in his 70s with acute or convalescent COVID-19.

CDR3 bases: TGTGCCAGCAGCGGGACAGGGAAGTACTTC. Its translation: CASSGTGKYF. The V call is TRBV6-5, the J call TRBJ2-7; TRBD1 matches 9 bases. Germline V lookup: CDR1 MNHEY, CDR2 SVGAGI. The CDR3 totals 10 residues. The trim removed 6 bases at V and 11 bases at J, leaving 2 bases unmatched.

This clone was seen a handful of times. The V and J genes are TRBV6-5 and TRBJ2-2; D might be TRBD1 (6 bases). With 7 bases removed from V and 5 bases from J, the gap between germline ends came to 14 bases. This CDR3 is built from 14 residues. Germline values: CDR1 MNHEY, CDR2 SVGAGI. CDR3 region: CASIVQGLTGELFF. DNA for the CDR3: TGTGCCAGCATTGTACAGGGTTTAACCGGGGAGCTGTTTTTT.

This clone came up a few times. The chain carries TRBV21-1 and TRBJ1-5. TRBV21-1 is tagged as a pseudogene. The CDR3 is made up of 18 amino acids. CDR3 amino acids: CASWGGPGGTRSNQPQHF. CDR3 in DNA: TGTGCCAGCTGGGGGGGGCCTGGAGGGACCCGGAGCAATCAGCCCCAGCATTTT.

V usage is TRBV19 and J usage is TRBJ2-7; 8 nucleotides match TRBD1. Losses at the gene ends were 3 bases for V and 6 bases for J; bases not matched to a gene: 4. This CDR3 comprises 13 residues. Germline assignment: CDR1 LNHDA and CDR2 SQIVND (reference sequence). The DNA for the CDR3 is TGTGCCAGTAGTATTACTGACAGGGGCGAGCAGTACTTC. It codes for CASSITDRGEQYF.

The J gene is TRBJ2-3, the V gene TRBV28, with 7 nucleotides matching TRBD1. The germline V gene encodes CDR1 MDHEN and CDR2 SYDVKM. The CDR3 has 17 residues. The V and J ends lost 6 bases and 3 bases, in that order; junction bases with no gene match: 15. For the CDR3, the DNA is TGTGCCAGCAGCGAAACTACAGGGGTCTTAGGGACAGATACGCAGTATTTT. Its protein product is CASSETTGVLGTDTQYF.

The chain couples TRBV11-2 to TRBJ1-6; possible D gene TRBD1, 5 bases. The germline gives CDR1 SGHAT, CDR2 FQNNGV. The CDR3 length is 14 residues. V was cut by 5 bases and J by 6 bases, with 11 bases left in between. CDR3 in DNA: TGTGCCAGCAGCCAAGGGGTTACTAATTCACCCCTCCACTTT. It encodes CASSQGVTNSPLHF.

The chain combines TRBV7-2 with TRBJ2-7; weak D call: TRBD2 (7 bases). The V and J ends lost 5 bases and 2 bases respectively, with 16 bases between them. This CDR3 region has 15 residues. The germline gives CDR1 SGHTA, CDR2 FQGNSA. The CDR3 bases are TGTGCCAGCAGCCCCTTTCGAGGGGGGGCCTACGAGCAGTACTTC. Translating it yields CASSPFRGGAYEQYF.

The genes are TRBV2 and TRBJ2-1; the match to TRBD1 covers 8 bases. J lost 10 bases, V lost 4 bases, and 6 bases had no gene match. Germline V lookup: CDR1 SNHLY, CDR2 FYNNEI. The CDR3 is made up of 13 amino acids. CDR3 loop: CASSADRGWEQFF. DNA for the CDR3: TGTGCCAGCAGTGCAGACAGGGGATGGGAGCAGTTCTTC.

CDR3 region: CASDLTGGRETQYF. The DNA for the CDR3 is TGTGCCAGTGACCTGACAGGGGGCCGGGAGACCCAGTACTTC. The V call is TRBV2, the J call TRBJ2-5; 10 nucleotides align to TRBD1. V lost 9 bases, J lost 5 bases, and 9 bases stayed unmatched. This CDR3 region has 14 residues. The germline gives CDR1 SNHLY, CDR2 FYNNEI.

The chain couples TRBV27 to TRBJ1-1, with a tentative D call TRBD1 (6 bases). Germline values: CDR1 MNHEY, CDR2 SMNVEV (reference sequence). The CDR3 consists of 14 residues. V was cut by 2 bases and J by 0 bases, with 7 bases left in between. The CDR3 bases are TGTGCCAGCAGTTTAAACAGGGTGAACACTGAAGCTTTCTTT. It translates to CASSLNRVNTEAFF.

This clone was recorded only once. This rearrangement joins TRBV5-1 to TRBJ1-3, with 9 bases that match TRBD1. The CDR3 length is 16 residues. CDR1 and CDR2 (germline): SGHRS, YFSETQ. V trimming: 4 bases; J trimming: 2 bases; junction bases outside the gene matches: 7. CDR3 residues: CASSTSGTGTGNTIYF. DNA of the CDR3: TGCGCCAGCAGCACTTCCGGGACAGGGACTGGAAACACCATATATTTT.

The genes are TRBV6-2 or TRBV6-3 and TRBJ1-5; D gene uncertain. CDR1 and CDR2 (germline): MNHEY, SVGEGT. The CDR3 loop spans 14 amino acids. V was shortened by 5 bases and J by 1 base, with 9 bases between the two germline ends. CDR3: CASSGPGSNQPQHF. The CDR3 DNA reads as TGTGCCAGCAGTGGTCCGGGGAGCAATCAGCCCCAGCATTTT.

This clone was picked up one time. CDR3 in DNA: TGTGCCAGCAGCTCTTCGGACAACTCTGGAAACACCATATATTTT. Translating it yields CASSSSDNSGNTIYF. The rearrangement joins TRBV7-2 to TRBJ1-3, with TRBD1 as a possible D gene (5 bases). The CDR3 is 15 amino acids. Germline V gene sequence: CDR1 SGHTA, CDR2 FQGNSA. V lost 4 bases and J lost 0, with 10 bases in between.